This passage covers 22 T cell receptor beta chains from one sample sequenced in a study of CD8+ T cells in alopecia areata. Regarding treatment: oral pan-JAK inhibitor, 5-10 mg twice daily. Reverse transcription of extracted RNA yielded cDNA, which provided the sequencing template. The table came from immunoSEQ multiplex PCR; TCRdb's copy has only in-frame clones and leaves some out. The data hold a few hundred thousand clones, with roughly three fifths observed a single time. Sequences were derived from CD4+ T cells sorted from blood, sampled at week 44, from a patient treated with tofacitinib. These receptors were taken from a human donor with alopecia areata.

CDR3 region: CASRPWVGAGEKLFF. CDR3 nucleotide sequence: TGTGCCAGCAGACCGTGGGTCGGAGCGGGTGAAAAACTGTTTTTT. The gene calls are TRBV11-2 and TRBJ1-4; no reliable D call. From germline, CDR1 is SGHAT and CDR2 FQNNGV. The CDR3 has 15 amino acids. Trimming took off 6 bases at V and 7 bases at J, with 18 bases between the two ends. Looking up the rest from reference TRBV11-2 and TRBJ1-4 gives the full variable domain: EAGVAQSPRYKIIEKRQSVAFWCNPISGHATLYWYQQILGQGPKLLIQFQNNGVVDDSQLPKDRFSAERLKGVDSTLKIQPAKLEDSAVYLCASRPWVGAGEKLFFGSGTQLSVL.

The chain carries TRBV9 and TRBJ2-7, with 8 bases aligning to TRBD1. Germline V gene sequence: CDR1 SGDLS, CDR2 YYNGEE. The junction had 6 bases not matched to a gene; V was cut back by 4 bases and J by 0 bases. CDR3 length: 15 residues. In DNA form, the CDR3 reads TGTGCCAGCAGCTTTGGACAGGGAGGCTCCTACGAGCAGTACTTC. This sequence encodes CASSFGQGGSYEQYF.

The chain uses TRBV29-1 and TRBJ2-2, with a weak D call TRBD2 (5 bases). The V gene's germline CDR1 is SQVTM and CDR2 ANQGSEA. Trimming pared 5 bases from V and 5 bases from J, leaving 6 bases between. The CDR3 length is 11 residues. CDR3 bases: TGCAGCGTTTGGAGGACCGGGGAGCTGTTTTTT. Translation gives CSVWRTGELFF.

This clone was counted a single time. V gene TRBV25-1 combines with J gene TRBJ1-4; 7 bases are a match to TRBD1. Germline assignment: CDR1 MGHDK and CDR2 SYGVNS. The trim removed 5 bases at V and 2 bases at J, leaving 8 bases unmatched. This CDR3 comprises 16 residues. CDR3 region: CASSPADRRTNEKLFF. In DNA form, the CDR3 reads TGTGCCAGCAGTCCTGCGGACAGGCGGACTAATGAAAAACTGTTTTTT.

V gene TRBV29-1 combines with J gene TRBJ2-5; D is possibly TRBD1 or TRBD2 (5 bases each). V was cut by 4 bases and J by 5 bases, with 14 bases left in between. Germline assignment: CDR1 SQVTM and CDR2 ANQGSEA. The CDR3 is 13 amino acids. This chain's CDR3 is CSVGVGGSETQYF. The CDR3 DNA is TGCAGCGTTGGTGTTGGGGGAAGCGAGACCCAGTACTTC. The entire variable domain, with the rest obtained from reference TRBV29-1 and TRBJ2-5, is as follows: SAVISQKPSRDICQRGTSLTIQCQVDSQVTMMFWYRQQPGQSLTLIATANQGSEATYESGFVIDKFPISRPNLTFSTLTVSNMSPEDSSIYLCSVGVGGSETQYFGPGTRLLVL.

The chain links TRBV30 to TRBJ1-2; the D is unclear. The CDR3 contains 12 residues. The V end was cut by 2 bases, the J end by 2 bases, with 6 bases between. The germline CDR1 and CDR2 sequences are GTSNPN and SVGIG (reference sequence). CDR3 in DNA: TGTGCCTGGAGTCAGAAAAACTATGGCTACACCTTC. Protein: CAWSQKNYGYTF. The full variable domain, in which reference TRBV30 and TRBJ1-2 provide the parts outside the CDR3, is SQTIHQWPATLVQPVGSPLSLECTVEGTSNPNLYWYRQAAGRGLQLLFYSVGIGQISSEVPQNLSASRPQDRQFILSSKKLLLSDSGFYLCAWSQKNYGYTFGSGTRLTVV.

This chain uses TRBV28 with TRBJ1-5, with D possibly matching TRBD1 (5 bases). The V end lost 4 bases, the J end lost 4 bases, and 11 bases lay between the germline ends. The CDR3 has 14 residues. From germline, CDR1 is MDHEN and CDR2 SYDVKM. The CDR3 region is CASSSTVPNQPQHF. The CDR3 DNA reads TGTGCCAGCAGTTCGACAGTTCCAAATCAGCCCCAGCATTTT.

The chain couples TRBV30 to TRBJ1-5; D may be TRBD1 (6 bases). CDR1 and CDR2 from the germline V gene are GTSNPN and SVGIG (reference sequence). V lost 2 bases, J lost 4 bases, and 15 bases lay in between. There are 15 residues in the CDR3. As DNA, the CDR3 is TGTGCCTGGAGTCCACGAGGGGGAGGTAATCAGCCCCAGCATTTT. Its translation is CAWSPRGGGNQPQHF.

Only a few counts were recorded for this clone. The J gene is TRBJ2-7, the V gene TRBV7-3; TRBD1 matches 9 bases. CDR1 is SGHTA, CDR2 FQGTGA, per germline. The V and J ends lost 6 bases and 2 bases, in that order; junction bases with no gene match: 8. This CDR3 comprises 15 residues. The CDR3, as DNA: TGTGCCAGCAGGCAACAGGGGGCTTACGCCTACGAGCAGTACTTC. Translation: CASRQQGAYAYEQYF. Full variable domain (rest looked up from reference TRBV7-3 and TRBJ2-7): GAGVSQTPSNKVTEKGKYVELRCDPISGHTALYWYRQSLGQGPEFLIYFQGTGAADDSGLPNDRFFAVRPEGSVSTLKIQRTERGDSAVYLCASRQQGAYAYEQYFGPGTRLTVT.

This chain connects TRBV6-5 to TRBJ1-3; no firm D call. Germline CDR1 and CDR2: MNHEY and SVGAGI. V shed 4 bases and J shed 0 bases, with 7 bases lying between them. The CDR3 spans 14 residues. The CDR3: CASSLTGSGNTIYF. Here the CDR3 DNA reads TGTGCCAGCAGTTTAACCGGCTCTGGAAACACCATATATTTT.

A few counts support this clone. The V and J genes are TRBV7-2 and TRBJ1-4, with D maybe TRBD1 (5 bases). V was cut by 6 bases and J by 7 bases, with 18 bases left in between. The CDR3 extends over 15 amino acids. Germline loops: CDR1 SGHTA, CDR2 FQGNSA. The CDR3 loop is CASSLLKGSREKLFF. CDR3 DNA: TGTGCCAGCAGTCTCCTAAAGGGGAGTCGTGAAAAACTGTTTTTT.

This clone was seen only a few times. The chain couples TRBV14 to TRBJ2-4; TRBD1 aligns across 10 bases. Germline CDR1 is SGHDN and CDR2 is FVKESK. This CDR3 has 18 residues. V was clipped by 1 base and J by 2 bases; unmatched bases: 8. Here the CDR3 reads CASSQGAGTGVSKNIQYF. For the CDR3, the DNA is TGTGCCAGCAGCCAAGGAGCGGGGACAGGGGTGTCCAAAAACATTCAGTACTTC.

This chain joins TRBV7-2 and TRBJ1-2, with TRBD1 matching over 11 bases. Germline CDR1 and CDR2: SGHTA and FQGNSA. The CDR3 runs 15 residues. V lost 5 bases to trimming and J lost 6 bases; unmatched junction nucleotides: 8. CDR3 nucleotide sequence: TGTGCCAGCAGCACCGATTCGGGACAGGGGGATGGCTACACCTTC. Protein sequence: CASSTDSGQGDGYTF.

The CDR3: CASSFHGTGVSNEQFF. The DNA of the CDR3 is TGCGCCAGCAGCTTTCACGGGACAGGGGTTAGCAATGAGCAGTTCTTC. The gene calls are TRBV5-1 and TRBJ2-1, with TRBD1 matching over 10 bases. The ends lost 2 bases at V and 6 bases at J; junction bases unmatched: 8. The CDR3 consists of 16 residues. Germline CDR1 reads SGHRS; CDR2 reads YFSETQ.

Only one count was recorded for this clone. The chain recombines TRBV7-9 with TRBJ1-6; 9 nucleotides line up with TRBD1. V lost 6 bases and J lost 10; bases outside the gene matches: 7. This CDR3 is 14 amino acids long. Germline CDR1 and CDR2: SEHNR and FQNEAQ (reference sequence). The CDR3 here is CASRATGGYSPLHF. The DNA of the CDR3 is TGTGCCAGCAGGGCGACAGGGGGATACTCACCCCTCCACTTT.

The V and J genes are TRBV29-1 and TRBJ2-7; no reliable D call. The germline gives CDR1 SQVTM, CDR2 ANQGSEA. The CDR3 consists of 11 residues. Trimming took 4 bases from V and 2 from J, leaving 6 bases between them. Here the CDR3 reads CSVVHTYEQYF. The DNA for the CDR3 is TGCAGCGTTGTACATACCTACGAGCAGTACTTC.

The chain is built from TRBV30 and TRBJ2-7; D uncertain. The length of the CDR3 is 12 residues. V dropped 8 bases and J dropped 6 bases, with 17 bases sitting between them. Germline CDR1 reads GTSNPN; CDR2 reads SVGIG (reference sequence). The CDR3 reads CAQLAGQAEQYF. Written as DNA, the CDR3 is TGTGCCCAATTAGCAGGTCAAGCCGAGCAGTACTTC.

This chain connects TRBV5-6 to TRBJ2-2; 11 nucleotides line up with TRBD1. The V gene end was trimmed by 6 bases and the J gene end by 7 bases; junction bases not matched to a gene: 5. Germline assignment: CDR1 SGHDT and CDR2 YYEEEE. The CDR3 sequence is 14 residues long. The CDR3 loop reads CASIRTGGRGELFF. CDR3 nucleotide sequence: TGTGCCAGCATCCGGACAGGGGGCCGCGGGGAGCTGTTTTTT.

Only a few counts were recorded for this clone. The chain joins TRBV29-1 to TRBJ2-1, with 9 bases identical to TRBD2. Trimming at V came to 4 bases and at J to 3 bases, leaving 1 base not matched to a gene. CDR1 and CDR2 from the germline V gene are SQVTM and ANQGSEA. This CDR3 has 13 amino acids. The CDR3 DNA reads as TGCAGCGTTGTGCGGGGGGGCTACAATGAGCAGTTCTTC. Translated: CSVVRGGYNEQFF.

About this clone itself: Other DNA sequences in this specimen translate into the identical CDR3. This chain connects TRBV7-2 to TRBJ1-1; perhaps TRBD1 as D (6 bases). Trimming left V 1 base short and J 0 bases short, with 6 bases between. The germline V gene has CDR1 SGHTA and CDR2 FQGNSA. The CDR3 spans 14 residues. The DNA for the CDR3 is TGTGCCAGCAGCTTAGACAGGGTGAACACTGAAGCTTTCTTT. Protein product: CASSLDRVNTEAFF.

This clone was counted between two and nine times. The chain uses TRBV30 and TRBJ2-1, with TRBD2 identical over 9 bases. CDR1 is GTSNPN, CDR2 SVGIG, per germline (reference sequence). V shed 4 bases, J shed 2 bases, and the junction held 6 bases outside the gene matches. This CDR3 has 15 amino acids. The CDR3 sequence: CAWTIASGAYNEQFF. CDR3 nucleotide sequence: TGTGCCTGGACCATCGCTAGCGGGGCCTACAATGAGCAGTTCTTC.

This chain uses TRBV7-2 with TRBJ1-2; D remains unclear. V was pared by 3 bases and J by 3 bases, with 11 bases between. Germline V gives CDR1 SGHTA, CDR2 FQGNSA. CDR3 length equals 14 residues. DNA for the CDR3: TGTGCCAGCAGCTTCCAACATGAGGACTATGGCTACACCTTC. Translating it yields CASSFQHEDYGYTF.